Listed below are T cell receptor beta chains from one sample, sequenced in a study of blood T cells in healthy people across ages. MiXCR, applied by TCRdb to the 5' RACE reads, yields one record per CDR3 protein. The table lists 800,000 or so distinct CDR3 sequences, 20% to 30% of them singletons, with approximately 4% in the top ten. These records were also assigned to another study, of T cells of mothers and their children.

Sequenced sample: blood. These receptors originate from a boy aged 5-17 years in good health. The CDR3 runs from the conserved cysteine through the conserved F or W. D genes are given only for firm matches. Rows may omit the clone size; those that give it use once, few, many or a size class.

CDR3nt: TGCGCCAGCAGCCAAGATAGGGGACTAGCGGGGAATGAGCAGTTCTTC
CDR3aa: CASSQDRGLAGNEQFF
abundance: -
v_gene: TRBV4-3
d_gene: TRBD2
j_gene: TRBJ2-1

CDR3nt: TGTGCCAGCAGATTCAGGATGACCGTCAATGAGCAGTTCTTC
CDR3aa: CASRFRMTVNEQFF
abundance: -
v_gene: TRBV6-2/TRBV6-3
d_gene: -
j_gene: TRBJ2-1

CDR3nt: TGTGCCAGCAGCAAAGAACATTTGGGTCCCGACAGAGGTATAGGTTCACCCCTCCACTTT
CDR3aa: CASSKEHLGPDRGIGSPLHF
abundance: few
v_gene: TRBV21-1
d_gene: -
j_gene: TRBJ1-6

CDR3nt: TGTGCCAGCAGCCAAGAAGAGGTAGCGGGAACCTACGAGCAGTACTTC
CDR3aa: CASSQEEVAGTYEQYF
abundance: few
v_gene: TRBV4-2
d_gene: TRBD2
j_gene: TRBJ2-7

CDR3nt: TGTGCCATCAAAAAGACAGGAACTAATGAAAAACTGTTTTTT
CDR3aa: CAIKKTGTNEKLFF
abundance: -
v_gene: TRBV28
d_gene: -
j_gene: TRBJ1-4

CDR3nt: TGTGCCAGCAGTTACTTTAGCGGGGGAGGTCTCTACGAGCAGTACTTC
CDR3aa: CASSYFSGGGLYEQYF
abundance: -
v_gene: TRBV6-2/TRBV6-3
d_gene: TRBD2
j_gene: TRBJ2-7

CDR3nt: TGTGCCAGCAGCCAAGACCTCAGGGAGGGACTGTTTTTT
CDR3aa: CASSQDLREGLFF
abundance: few
v_gene: TRBV3-1
d_gene: -
j_gene: TRBJ1-4

CDR3nt: TGTGCCAGCAGTTTGACACCCATAGCGGGAGCTCTCAGCTCTGGGGCCAACGTCCTGACTTTC
CDR3aa: CASSLTPIAGALSSGANVLTF
abundance: -
v_gene: TRBV7-2
d_gene: TRBD2
j_gene: TRBJ2-6

CDR3nt: TGCAGCGTTGAAAGGGACGGAACGAACACCGGGGAGCTGTTTTTT
CDR3aa: CSVERDGTNTGELFF
abundance: many
v_gene: TRBV29-1
d_gene: -
j_gene: TRBJ2-2

CDR3nt: TGTGCCACCAGTGATTGGGGCCAAGAGACCCAGTACTTC
CDR3aa: CATSDWGQETQYF
abundance: -
v_gene: TRBV24-1
d_gene: -
j_gene: TRBJ2-5

CDR3nt: TGTGCCAGCAGCCACCGGGGGGGCTCCTACAATGAGCAGTTCTTC
CDR3aa: CASSHRGGSYNEQFF
abundance: -
v_gene: TRBV7-2
d_gene: TRBD2
j_gene: TRBJ2-1